The clone carrying this T cell receptor beta chain was seen only once. This specimen comes from a study of T cells after somatic rescue of genetic block. This CDR3 contains 15 residues. V lost 4 bases and J 0 bases, leaving 9 bases between the germline ends. CDR1 and CDR2 (germline): LNHDA, SQIVND (reference sequence). TCRdb keeps only in-frame clones here, not all; method: immunoSEQ multiplex PCR. This sample has approximately 67,000 clones, with roughly 94% found just once. J is TRBJ2-2 and V is TRBV19, with D uncertain. The source material was peripheral blood mononuclear cells (PBMCs). The TCR originated in a man aged 35-49 years. The CDR3 loop is CASSRRPANTGELFF. For the CDR3, the DNA is TGTGCCAGTAGTAGGCGCCCCGCGAACACCGGGGAGCTGTTTTTT.